A single sample is the source of the 17 T cell receptor beta chains below, sequenced in a study of shared clonotypes between healthy human individuals. Sequenced by immunoSEQ multiplex PCR; TCRdb stores in-frame clones only, minus some. The sample holds a few million clones, approximately 94% seen once. Sequencing used naive CD4+ T cells sorted from blood. Subset denoted: CD45RA+ positively selected. The origin of the receptors is a man aged 18-30 years in good health.

This rearrangement joins TRBV10-1 to TRBJ2-1; the D gene is possibly TRBD1 (6 bases). Germline V gene lookup returns CDR1 WNHNN and CDR2 SYGVQD (reference sequence). V was cut by 5 bases and J by 0 bases, with 20 bases left in between. There are 18 residues in the CDR3. CDR3 nucleotide sequence: TGCGCCAGCAGTCCGGTTCTGCAGGGGAAAAGCTCCTACAATGAGCAGTTCTTC. It yields the protein CASSPVLQGKSSYNEQFF.

The chain recombines TRBV4-3 with TRBJ2-1; TRBD2 matches 7 bases. CDR3 length: 15 amino acids. Germline V gene lookup returns CDR1 LGHNA and CDR2 YSLEER. V trimming: 0 bases; J trimming: 6 bases; junction bases outside the gene matches: 5. The CDR3 is CASSQDWLAANEQFF. CDR3 in DNA: TGCGCCAGCAGCCAAGATTGGCTAGCGGCCAATGAGCAGTTCTTC.

The V gene is TRBV7-9, the J gene TRBJ2-7; 10 nucleotides align to TRBD2. There are 17 residues in the CDR3. V lost 4 bases to trimming and J lost 2 bases; unmatched junction nucleotides: 11. Germline assignment: CDR1 SEHNR and CDR2 FQNEAQ (reference sequence). CDR3 in amino acids: CASSYQIGLAAPYEQYF. The CDR3 region has the DNA TGTGCCAGCAGCTATCAAATAGGACTAGCGGCACCCTACGAGCAGTACTTC.

This clone was observed once. The chain uses TRBV11-2 and TRBJ2-3; 10 positions match TRBD1. In germline, CDR1 is SGHAT, CDR2 FQNNGV. Trimming took 0 bases from V and 1 from J; bases not matched to a gene: 1. This CDR3 region has 16 residues. This chain's CDR3 is CASSLDGQGGTDTQYF. In DNA form, the CDR3 reads TGTGCCAGCAGCTTAGACGGACAGGGGGGCACAGATACGCAGTATTTT.

In regard to this clone: Other DNA sequences of this sample code for an identical CDR3. V usage is TRBV5-1 and J usage is TRBJ2-7, with a tentative D call TRBD1 (6 bases). The CDR3 has 14 amino acids. Germline loops: CDR1 SGHRS, CDR2 YFSETQ. V lost 0 bases and J 1 base, leaving 8 bases between the germline ends. In nucleotides, the CDR3 is TGCGCCAGCAGCTTGGTACAGGGATCCTACGAGCAGTACTTC. It is translated as CASSLVQGSYEQYF.

The chain links TRBV6-5 to TRBJ1-2; no clear D gene. The CDR3 has 13 residues. Trimming pared 5 bases from V and 4 bases from J, leaving 11 bases between. Germline V lookup: CDR1 MNHEY, CDR2 SVGAGI. CDR3 DNA: TGTGCCAGCAGTGGGGAGATGAGCTATGGCTACACCTTC. Translation gives CASSGEMSYGYTF.

This clone was seen repeatedly, ten times or more. Other DNA sequences in this sample translate to the same CDR3. The chain combines TRBV18 with TRBJ1-4, with D possibly TRBD1 on 5 matching bases. CDR1 and CDR2 from the germline V gene are KGHSH and LQKENI. This CDR3 has 14 residues. The V and J ends lost 3 bases and 0 bases respectively, with 5 bases between them. CDR3 nucleotides: TGTGCCAGCTCACCGGGGGCAACTAATGAAAAACTGTTTTTT. Protein sequence: CASSPGATNEKLFF.

The V and J genes are TRBV18 and TRBJ2-5, with D perhaps matching TRBD2 (5 bases). V lost 6 bases, J lost 4 bases, and 18 bases lay in between. The CDR3 contains 15 residues. Germline V lookup: CDR1 KGHSH, CDR2 LQKENI. The CDR3 DNA reads TGTGCCAGCTCTCCCGGACTGGGATGGGGAGAGACCCAGTACTTC. It yields the protein CASSPGLGWGETQYF. Complete variable domain (other parts from reference TRBV18 and TRBJ2-5): NAGVMQNPRHLVRRRGQEARLRCSPMKGHSHVYWYRQLPEEGLKFMVYLQKENIIDESGMPKERFSAEFPKEGPSILRIQQVVRGDSAAYFCASSPGLGWGETQYFGPGTRLLVL.

As for this clone: The same CDR3 arises from other DNA sequences in this sample as well. The chain carries TRBV18 and TRBJ1-1, with a tentative D call TRBD1 (6 bases). The germline V gene has CDR1 KGHSH and CDR2 LQKENI. There are 13 residues in the CDR3. V was trimmed by 5 bases and J by 0 bases, leaving 7 bases between them. CDR3 in amino acids: CASSGGLNTEAFF. The CDR3 DNA is TGTGCCAGCTCAGGGGGCTTGAACACTGAAGCTTTCTTT. Together with reference TRBV18 and TRBJ1-1, the CDR3 gives the full variable domain: NAGVMQNPRHLVRRRGQEARLRCSPMKGHSHVYWYRQLPEEGLKFMVYLQKENIIDESGMPKERFSAEFPKEGPSILRIQQVVRGDSAAYFCASSGGLNTEAFFGQGTRLTVV.

V is TRBV10-3 and J is TRBJ2-2, with 10 bases identical to TRBD2. This CDR3 is 17 amino acids long. V lost 5 bases, J lost 0 bases, and 6 bases stayed unmatched. In germline, CDR1 is ENHRY, CDR2 SYGVKD. The CDR3 is CAISIAGGTANTGELFF. The CDR3 bases are TGTGCCATCAGTATAGCGGGAGGCACCGCGAACACCGGGGAGCTGTTTTTT.

The sample holds one count of this clone. V usage is TRBV9 and J usage is TRBJ1-2, with D hard to call. Trimming cost V 4 bases and J 0 bases, with 10 bases left between them. The CDR3 totals 14 residues. CDR1 SGDLS and CDR2 YYNGEE come from the germline V gene. The CDR3 DNA sequence: TGTGCCAGCAGCCCCATAACAGCTAACTATGGCTACACCTTC. The encoded protein is CASSPITANYGYTF. The variable domain in full, with the rest retrieved from reference TRBV9 and TRBJ1-2, is DSGVTQTPKHLITATGQRVTLRCSPRSGDLSVYWYQQSLDQGLQFLIQYYNGEERAKGNILERFSAQQFPDLHSELNLSSLELGDSALYFCASSPITANYGYTFGSGTRLTVV.

A word on this clone: Mismatch with germline at one junction end may stem from a read error. This chain links TRBV28 with TRBJ2-7, with a tentative D call TRBD2 (6 bases). Germline V lookup: CDR1 MDHEN, CDR2 SYDVKM. CDR3 length equals 11 residues. The CDR3 sequence: CASSRGLAPSF. CDR3 coding DNA: TGTGCCAGCAGCCGCGGCCTAGCGCCCTCCTTC.

V is TRBV9 and J is TRBJ2-7, with 15 nucleotides matching TRBD2. The V gene's germline CDR1 is SGDLS and CDR2 YYNGEE. The CDR3 is made up of 19 amino acids. With 0 bases clipped from V and 4 bases from J, the junction kept 11 bases outside the gene matches. The CDR3 loop reads CASSVAERQGLAGGYEQYF. In nucleotides, the CDR3 is TGTGCCAGCAGCGTAGCCGAGCGCCAGGGACTAGCGGGAGGTTACGAGCAGTACTTC.

The rearrangement joins TRBV4-1 to TRBJ2-3, with D unresolved. Germline CDR1 MGHRA, CDR2 YSYEKL. The germline V and J ends were trimmed by 0 bases and 3 bases, with 10 bases remaining between them. This CDR3 has 15 residues. The CDR3 coding sequence is TGCGCCAGCAGCCAAGACCCCCCTTCGACAGATACGCAGTATTTT. As protein: CASSQDPPSTDTQYF.

As for this clone: Other DNA sequences within the sample encode an identical CDR3. CDR3 sequence (DNA): TGTGCCAGCAGCTTAGGAGGATTAGCTCAAGAGACCCAGTACTTC. As protein: CASSLGGLAQETQYF. The chain combines TRBV7-9 with TRBJ2-5; D unclear. CDR3 length: 15 amino acids. The germline V gene has CDR1 SEHNR and CDR2 FQNEAQ (reference sequence). Trimming left V 1 base short and J 2 bases short, with 11 bases between. The variable domain in full, with the rest retrieved from reference TRBV7-9 and TRBJ2-5, is DTGVSQNPRHKITKRGQNVTFRCDPISEHNRLYWYRQTLGQGPEFLTYFQNEAQLEKSRLLSDRFSAERPKGSFSTLEIQRTEQGDSAMYLCASSLGGLAQETQYFGPGTRLLVL.

The chain carries TRBV28 and TRBJ1-1; TRBD1 is a possible D gene (6 bases). The germline V gene has CDR1 MDHEN and CDR2 SYDVKM. V dropped 7 bases and J dropped 0 bases, with 18 bases sitting between them. There are 16 residues in the CDR3. CDR3 bases: TGTGCCAGCACCACCATGGGAGGGACAATGAACACTGAAGCTTTCTTT. Translation: CASTTMGGTMNTEAFF. Full variable domain (outside the CDR3, taken from reference TRBV28 and TRBJ1-1): DVKVTQSSRYLVKRTGEKVFLECVQDMDHENMFWYRQDPGLGLRLIYFSYDVKMKEKGDIPEGYSVSREKKERFSLILESASTNQTSMYLCASTTMGGTMNTEAFFGQGTRLTVV.

The CDR3 spells CASSLGWGIQSYEQYF. In nucleotides, the CDR3 is TGTGCCAGCAGCTTGGGGTGGGGGATACAGTCCTACGAGCAGTACTTC. V usage is TRBV11-2 and J usage is TRBJ2-7; the D gene could be TRBD1 or TRBD2 (5 bases each). The germline CDR1 and CDR2 sequences are SGHAT and FQNNGV. V lost 3 bases to trimming and J lost 1 base, with 16 bases between them. The CDR3 length is 16 residues.